One and the same sample provided the 12 T cell receptor beta chains below, sequenced in a study of post-analysis software for immune sequencing data. Study findings and constraints: In patients, roughly 5 TRBV segments were more frequent than in controls, with TRBV5-6, TRBV5-1 and TRBV20-1 among them.

The library was made from cDNA and included unique molecular identifiers. TCRdb ran MiXCR on the PCR reads and lists one entry per CDR3 protein. The table shows about 800,000 distinct CDR3 sequences, with roughly 27% occurring only once. These receptors' targets are unknown. The specimen was blood. These receptor sequences come from a girl aged 5 to 17 with multiple sclerosis.

This clonotype occurred many times. The chain links TRBV11-2 to TRBJ2-1; 13 positions match TRBD2. This CDR3 is 14 amino acids long. Germline CDR1 reads SGHAT; CDR2 reads FQNNGV. V was clipped by 2 bases and J by 10 bases; unmatched bases: 2. The CDR3 nucleotides are TGTGCCAGCAGCTTAACTAGCGGGAGGGGAGAGCAGTTCTTC. Translated, it gives CASSLTSGRGEQFF.

The rearrangement joins TRBV18 to TRBJ2-5, with D uncertain. From germline, CDR1 is KGHSH and CDR2 LQKENI. CDR3 length: 13 residues. V dropped 2 bases and J dropped 2 bases, with 6 bases sitting between them. CDR3 protein: CASSPEVQETQYF. In DNA form, the CDR3 reads TGTGCCAGCTCACCAGAGGTACAAGAGACCCAGTACTTC.

This clonotype was seen more than once but under ten times. V gene TRBV6-2 or TRBV6-3 combines with J gene TRBJ2-3; D not resolved. This CDR3 has 11 amino acids. V lost 4 bases, J lost 8 bases, and 7 bases lay in between. Looked up from germline, CDR1 is MNHEY and CDR2 is SVGEGT. CDR3 amino acids: CASSSPGTQYF. CDR3 nucleotide sequence: TGTGCCAGCAGTTCACCTGGTACGCAGTATTTT.

The chain links TRBV5-1 to TRBJ2-1; either TRBD1 or TRBD2 may fit D (7 bases each). Trimming left V 0 bases short and J 5 bases short, with 24 bases between. Germline V gene data show CDR1 as SGHRS and CDR2 as YFSETQ. This CDR3 has 19 residues. CDR3 nucleotides: TGCGCCAGCAGCTTGGGGTGGTCAGCGGGACAGATACGGCACAATGAGCAGTTCTTC. Its protein product is CASSLGWSAGQIRHNEQFF.

This clonotype was seen a handful of times. This chain connects TRBV7-2 to TRBJ2-7, with 7 bases identical to TRBD2. After removal of 5 bases from V and 0 bases from J, the junction contained 7 bases not matched to a gene. The CDR3 totals 15 residues. The germline V gene encodes CDR1 SGHTA and CDR2 FQGNSA. The CDR3 DNA reads TGTGCCAGCAGCCTCGTAAGCGGGGCCTCCTACGAGCAGTACTTC. Amino acids: CASSLVSGASYEQYF. Full variable domain (rest looked up from reference TRBV7-2 and TRBJ2-7): GAGVSQSPSNKVTEKGKDVELRCDPISGHTALYWYRQSLGQGLEFLIYFQGNSAPDKSGLPSDRFSAERTGGSVSTLTIQRTQQEDSAVYLCASSLVSGASYEQYFGPGTRLTVT.

The chain combines TRBV6-5 with TRBJ2-3, with 10 bases fitting TRBD2. This CDR3 spans 14 amino acids. J lost 4 bases, V lost 6 bases, and 4 bases had no gene match. Germline CDR1 is MNHEY and CDR2 is SVGAGI. CDR3 DNA: TGTGCCAGCAGACTAGCGGGGAAACCAGATACGCAGTATTTT. This translates into CASRLAGKPDTQYF.

The table lists this clonotype with many counts. The genes are TRBV10-3 and TRBJ2-5; perhaps D is TRBD1 or TRBD2 (5 bases each). Trimming cost V 4 bases and J 2 bases, with 8 bases left between them. The CDR3 has 13 amino acids. CDR1 and CDR2 from the germline V gene are ENHRY and SYGVKD. The chain's CDR3 is CAISAGRQETQYF. The CDR3 nucleotides are TGTGCCATCAGTGCGGGACGACAAGAGACCCAGTACTTC.

This clonotype was seen only a few times. The chain couples TRBV27 to TRBJ1-5; D is unclear. From germline, CDR1 is MNHEY and CDR2 SMNVEV (reference sequence). Trimming removed 5 bases from V and 0 bases from J, with 17 bases in between. The CDR3 is 17 residues long. The CDR3 protein is CASSPSIRGISNQPQHF. CDR3 sequence (DNA): TGTGCCAGCAGTCCCAGTATAAGAGGAATTAGCAATCAGCCCCAGCATTTT.

This rearrangement joins TRBV27 to TRBJ1-1; D not resolved. This CDR3 has 13 amino acids. V was cut by 4 bases and J by 8 bases, with 14 bases left in between. Germline V lookup: CDR1 MNHEY, CDR2 SMNVEV (reference sequence). The CDR3 region is CASSSRPGNEAFF. CDR3 nucleotides: TGTGCCAGCAGTTCCCGACCGGGAAACGAAGCTTTCTTT.

The J gene is TRBJ2-3, the V gene TRBV10-3, with D maybe TRBD1 (5 bases). Trimming took 6 bases from V and 4 from J, leaving 14 bases between them. Germline V gene lookup returns CDR1 ENHRY and CDR2 SYGVKD. The CDR3 length is 14 residues. CDR3 sequence (DNA): TGTGCCATCAGCGCGCTAGGGGATGCAGATACGCAGTATTTT. It encodes CAISALGDADTQYF.

This clonotype was counted a few times. The CDR3 reads CSAHRNSGEQYF. CDR3 DNA: TGCAGTGCCCATCGAAATTCGGGCGAGCAGTACTTC. V usage is TRBV20-1 and J usage is TRBJ2-5; no clear D. The J call may be faulty, since TRBJ2-7 better matches the DNA end. Germline V gene data show CDR1 as DFQATT and CDR2 as SNEGSKA (reference sequence). CDR3 size: 12 residues.

The genes are TRBV7-2 and TRBJ2-5; D is possibly TRBD1 (6 bases). CDR1 is SGHTA, CDR2 FQGNSA, per germline. V was trimmed by 4 bases and J by 0 bases, leaving 9 bases between them. This CDR3 is 14 amino acids long. The CDR3 spells CASSSDRYQETQYF. DNA of the CDR3: TGTGCCAGCAGCTCCGACAGGTACCAAGAGACCCAGTACTTC.